The present T cell receptor (beta chain) was sequenced within a study of blood T cell repertoires in COVID-19. Study overall: Donors in the United States, Italy and Spain gave samples during acute or convalescent COVID-19. In each case, the material was cDNA or gDNA derived from T cells, B-cell-depleted T cells, or PBMCs.

In the study's own analysis: Amplified reference gene primers provided the basis for estimating nucleated cell counts. The data were produced by immunoSEQ multiplex PCR, yet TCRdb's version contains in-frame clones alone and is incomplete. D and trimming come from the DNA, and the V and J calls and clone size come from that table. The table lists tens of thousands of clones, 80% to 90% of them singletons. Per the germline V gene, CDR1 is GTSNPN and CDR2 is SVGIG (reference sequence). There are 15 residues in the CDR3. J gave up 2 bases and V 3 bases, and 5 bases lay outside the gene matches. J is TRBJ2-3 and V is TRBV30; 10 nucleotides agree with TRBD2. The TCR was taken from a woman aged 70-85 years with active COVID-19. Sequencing was done on a sample of peripheral blood. The CDR3 sequence is CAWSRLAGVTDTQYF. CDR3 DNA: TGTGCCTGGAGCCGGCTAGCGGGGGTCACAGATACGCAGTATTTT.